The source of this TCR beta chain is a study of blood T cell repertoires in COVID-19. The overall study: Whether acute or convalescent, the COVID-19 samples came from the United States, Italy and Spain.

In terms of age and location, participants ranged from roughly 18 to 95 years and lived in about 25 US areas. Participant-reported clinical history was the basis for cohort assignment. Some clones are missing from TCRdb's copy, which holds only in-frame ones; the method was immunoSEQ multiplex PCR. The sample includes over 350,000 clones, over 75% of them seen just once. The CDR3 totals 15 residues. In germline, CDR1 is SGDLS, CDR2 YYNGEE. V gave up 0 bases and J gave up 3 bases, with 13 bases separating them. The sample taken for sequencing was PBMCs or T cells enriched from blood (not recorded which). The sequence derives from a woman in her twenties or thirties with acute COVID-19. The chain joins TRBV9 to TRBJ2-7, with D unclear. CDR3 region: CASSVGGTPSYEQYF. DNA for the CDR3: TGTGCCAGCAGCGTAGGAGGAACTCCGAGCTACGAGCAGTACTTC.